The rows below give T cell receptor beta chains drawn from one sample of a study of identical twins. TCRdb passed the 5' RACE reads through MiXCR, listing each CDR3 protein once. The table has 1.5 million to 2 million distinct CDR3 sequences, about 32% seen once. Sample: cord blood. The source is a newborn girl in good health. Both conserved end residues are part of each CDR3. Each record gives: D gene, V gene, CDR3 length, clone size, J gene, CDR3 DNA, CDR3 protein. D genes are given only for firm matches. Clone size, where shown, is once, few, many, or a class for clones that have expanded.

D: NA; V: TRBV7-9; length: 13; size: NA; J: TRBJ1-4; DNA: TGTGCCAGCCGGGGGCATGGGAATGAAAAACTGTTTTTT; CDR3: CASRGHGNEKLFF
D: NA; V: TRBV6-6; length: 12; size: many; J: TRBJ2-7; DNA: TGTGCCACCCTGACTCCGTCCTACGAGCAGTACTTC; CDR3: CATLTPSYEQYF
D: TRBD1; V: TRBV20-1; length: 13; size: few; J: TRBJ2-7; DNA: TGCAGTGCTTTAGGGGGCGCGCTCTACGAGCAGTACTTC; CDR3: CSALGGALYEQYF
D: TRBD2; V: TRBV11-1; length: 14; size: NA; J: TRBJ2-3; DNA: TGTGCCAGCAGCAGGAGTCTAGCGGGAGATACGCAGTATTTT; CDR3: CASSRSLAGDTQYF
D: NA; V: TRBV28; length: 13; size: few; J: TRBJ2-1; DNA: TGTGCCAGCGGGAACTACGAGCGCAATGAGCAGTTCTTC; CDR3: CASGNYERNEQFF
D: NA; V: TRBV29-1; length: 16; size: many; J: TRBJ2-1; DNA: TGCAGCGTTGACTCCCCTGCTAGCAAAGTATACAATGAGCAGTTCTTC; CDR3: CSVDSPASKVYNEQFF
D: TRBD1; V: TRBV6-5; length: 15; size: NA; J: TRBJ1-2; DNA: TGTGCCAGCAGTTACTCGCCACAGGGGGCAAATGGCTACACCTTC; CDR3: CASSYSPQGANGYTF
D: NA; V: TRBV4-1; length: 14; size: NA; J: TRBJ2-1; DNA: TGCGCCAGCAGCCCCCATCAACCTAGCGATGAGCGGTTCTTC; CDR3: CASSPHQPSDERFF
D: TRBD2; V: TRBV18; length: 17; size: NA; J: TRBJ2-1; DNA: TGTGCCAGCTCCATTCTACCGGGACTAGCGAACGAAAATGAGCAGTTCTTC; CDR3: CASSILPGLANENEQFF
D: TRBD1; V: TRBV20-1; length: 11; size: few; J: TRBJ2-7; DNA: TGCAGTGGGGACAGAAGCTACGAGCAGTACTTC; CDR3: CSGDRSYEQYF
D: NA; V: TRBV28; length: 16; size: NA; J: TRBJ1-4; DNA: TGTGCCAGCAGCTCTGGGACCCCGATGGGTGTAGCGGGACTGTTTTTT; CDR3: CASSSGTPMGVAGLFF
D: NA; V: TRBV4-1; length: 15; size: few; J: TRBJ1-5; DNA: TGCGCCAGCAGCCCGAACCAGGGATCGGGACAGCCCCAGCATTTT; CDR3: CASSPNQGSGQPQHF
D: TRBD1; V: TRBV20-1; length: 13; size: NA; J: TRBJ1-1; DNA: TGCAGTGCTCCGGGACAGGGCCACTACCGAGCTTTCTTT; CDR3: CSAPGQGHYRAFF
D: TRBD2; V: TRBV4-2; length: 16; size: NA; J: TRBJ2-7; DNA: TGTGCCAGCAGCCAAGGGTTCTTAGCGGGAATCCACGAGCAGTACTTC; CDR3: CASSQGFLAGIHEQYF
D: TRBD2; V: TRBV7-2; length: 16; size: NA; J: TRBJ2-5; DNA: TGTGCCAGCAGCATTTCAAGACTAGCGGGGGAAGAGACCCAGTACTTC; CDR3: CASSISRLAGEETQYF
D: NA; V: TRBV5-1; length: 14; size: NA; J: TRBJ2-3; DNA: TGCGCCAGCAGCTCCAGACAGGCTTGGGATACGCAGTATTTT; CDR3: CASSSRQAWDTQYF
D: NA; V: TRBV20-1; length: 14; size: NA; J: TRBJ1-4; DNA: TGCAGTGCTAGAGTCGCGGGTCGCGATGAAAAACTGTTTTTT; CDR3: CSARVAGRDEKLFF
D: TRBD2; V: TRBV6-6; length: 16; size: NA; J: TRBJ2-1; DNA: TGTGCCAGCAGTTCATATAGCGGGGGGGCCTACAATGAGCAGTTCTTC; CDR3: CASSSYSGGAYNEQFF
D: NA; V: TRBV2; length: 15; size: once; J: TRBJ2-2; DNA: TGTGCCAGCAGTGAAGCACGACTCCACACCGGGGAGCTGTTTTTT; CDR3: CASSEARLHTGELFF
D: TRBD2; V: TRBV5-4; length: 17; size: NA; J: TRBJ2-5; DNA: TGTGCCAGCAGCTTGGTTCTAGGGCTAGCGGGAGCATGGGAGCAGTACTTC; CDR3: CASSLVLGLAGAWEQYF
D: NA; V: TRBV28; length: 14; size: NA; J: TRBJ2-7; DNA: TGTGCCAGCAGTTTATACCCTCCGAGATACGAGCAGTACTTC; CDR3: CASSLYPPRYEQYF
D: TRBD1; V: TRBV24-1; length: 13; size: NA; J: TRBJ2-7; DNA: TGTGCCACCAAGGGACAGGGACCCTACGAGCAGTACTTC; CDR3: CATKGQGPYEQYF
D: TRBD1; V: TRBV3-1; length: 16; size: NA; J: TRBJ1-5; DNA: TGTGCCAGCAGCCCCCAGGGGGGGCCCTACAATCAGCCCCAGCATTTT; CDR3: CASSPQGGPYNQPQHF
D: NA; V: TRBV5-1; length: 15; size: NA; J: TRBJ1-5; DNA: TGCGCCAGCAGCTTGAGTGACAGTCTCAATCAGCCCCAGCATTTT; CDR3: CASSLSDSLNQPQHF
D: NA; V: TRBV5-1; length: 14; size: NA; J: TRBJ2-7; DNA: TGCGCCAGCAGGTTAGGGGTGAGGGTCTACGAGCAGTACTTC; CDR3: CASRLGVRVYEQYF
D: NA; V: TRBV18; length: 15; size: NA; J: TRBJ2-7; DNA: TGTGTCAGCTCACCATACTTCACAGGCCTATACGAGCAGTACTTC; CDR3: CVSSPYFTGLYEQYF
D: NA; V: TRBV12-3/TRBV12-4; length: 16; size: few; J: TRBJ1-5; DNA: TGTGCCAGCAGCCCCCCCCAGGCTTATAGCAATCAGCCCCAGCATTTT; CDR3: CASSPPQAYSNQPQHF
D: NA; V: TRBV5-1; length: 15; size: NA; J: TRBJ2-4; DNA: TGCGCCAGCAGCTCCGATCCGGTGGCCAAAAACATTCAGTACTTC; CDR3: CASSSDPVAKNIQYF
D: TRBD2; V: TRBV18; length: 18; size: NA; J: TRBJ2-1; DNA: TGTGCCAGCTCACCGTCGGGACTAGCGGTTGGCTCCTACAATGAGCAGTTCTTC; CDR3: CASSPSGLAVGSYNEQFF
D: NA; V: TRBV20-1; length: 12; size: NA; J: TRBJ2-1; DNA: TGCAGTGCTAGAGCCTGGGGCTATGAGCAGTTCTTC; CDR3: CSARAWGYEQFF
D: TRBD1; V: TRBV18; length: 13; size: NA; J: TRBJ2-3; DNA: TGTGCCATCTCACGGGACAGGACAGATACGCAGTATTTT; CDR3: CAISRDRTDTQYF
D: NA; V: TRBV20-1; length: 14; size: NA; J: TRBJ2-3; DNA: TGCAGTGCTAGCCCGACTAGTTACGCAGATACGCAGTATTTT; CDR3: CSASPTSYADTQYF
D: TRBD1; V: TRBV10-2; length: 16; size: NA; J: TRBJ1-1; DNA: TGCGCCAGCAGTGGCTACCACAGGGGAGGTCGGACTGAAGCTTTCTTT; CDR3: CASSGYHRGGRTEAFF
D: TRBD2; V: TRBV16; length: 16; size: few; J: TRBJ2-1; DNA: TGTGCCAGCAGCCGTAGTAGCGGGGGGGCCTACAATGAGCAGTTCTTC; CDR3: CASSRSSGGAYNEQFF
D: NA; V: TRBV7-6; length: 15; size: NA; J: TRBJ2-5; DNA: TGTGCCAGCAGCTTAGAGTTCCAGCGGGACAATGAGCAGTACTTC; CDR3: CASSLEFQRDNEQYF
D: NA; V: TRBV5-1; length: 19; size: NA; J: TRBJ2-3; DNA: TGCGCCAGCAGCTCCAAATTTATTCCGGGCCCGCGGGCCACAGATACGCAGTATTTT; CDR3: CASSSKFIPGPRATDTQYF
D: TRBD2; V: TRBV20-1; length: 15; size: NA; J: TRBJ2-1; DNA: TGCAGTGCTAGAGGGACTAGCGGGGAGAACAATGAGCAGTTCTTC; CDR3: CSARGTSGENNEQFF
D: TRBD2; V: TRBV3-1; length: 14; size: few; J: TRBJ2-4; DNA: TGTGCCAGCAGCCAAGATCTAGCGGGAAACATTCAGTACTTC; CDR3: CASSQDLAGNIQYF
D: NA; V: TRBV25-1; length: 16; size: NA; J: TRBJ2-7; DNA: TGTGCCAGCAGTGCAAACACGGGACACTCCTACAATGAGCAGTACTTC; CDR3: CASSANTGHSYNEQYF
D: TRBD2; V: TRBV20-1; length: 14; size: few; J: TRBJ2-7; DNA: TGCAGTGCTAGACTCCGGACTAGCAACAATGAGCAGTACTTC; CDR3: CSARLRTSNNEQYF
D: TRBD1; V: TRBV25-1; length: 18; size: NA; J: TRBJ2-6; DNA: TGTGCCAGCAGTGAGACAGGGTTGAACGCCTCTGGGACCAACGTCCTGACTTTC; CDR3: CASSETGLNASGTNVLTF
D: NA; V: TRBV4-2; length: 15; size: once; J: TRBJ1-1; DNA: TGTGCCAGCAGCCAAGGGACAAAAATGAACACTGAAGCTTTCTTT; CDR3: CASSQGTKMNTEAFF
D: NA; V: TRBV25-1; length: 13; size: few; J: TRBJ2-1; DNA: TGTGCCAGCAGTGATGAGGGCGTCAATGAGCAGTTCTTC; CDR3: CASSDEGVNEQFF
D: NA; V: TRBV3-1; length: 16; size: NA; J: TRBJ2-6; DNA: TGTGCCAGCAGCCAAGATCCCTTTTGGGGGGCCAACGTCCTGACTTTC; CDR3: CASSQDPFWGANVLTF
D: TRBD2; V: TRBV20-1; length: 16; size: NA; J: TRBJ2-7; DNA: TGCAGTGCTAGAGATCTGCTAGCGGGAGTATTAGATGAGCAGTACTTC; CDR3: CSARDLLAGVLDEQYF
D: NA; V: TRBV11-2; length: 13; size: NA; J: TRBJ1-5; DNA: TGTGCCAGCAGTCATCAGGCAGGTCGGCCCCAGCATTTT; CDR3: CASSHQAGRPQHF
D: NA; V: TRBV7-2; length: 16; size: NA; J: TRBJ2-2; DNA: TGTGCCAGCAGCTTATCAGGCCTAGTAGTCACCGGGGAGCTGTTTTTT; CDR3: CASSLSGLVVTGELFF
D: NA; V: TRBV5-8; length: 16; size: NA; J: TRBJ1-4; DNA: TGTGCCAGCAGCTTGGCCAACGGGACGCCAAATGAAAAACTGTTTTTT; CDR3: CASSLANGTPNEKLFF
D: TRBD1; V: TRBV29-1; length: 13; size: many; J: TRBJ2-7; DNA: TGCAGCGTTGTGGACAGGGGGCAGTACGAGCAGTACTTC; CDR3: CSVVDRGQYEQYF
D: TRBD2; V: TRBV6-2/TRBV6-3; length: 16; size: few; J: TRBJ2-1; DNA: TGTGCCAGCAGCCCGGTATCGGGGGGTCTATACAATGAGCAGTTCTTC; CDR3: CASSPVSGGLYNEQFF
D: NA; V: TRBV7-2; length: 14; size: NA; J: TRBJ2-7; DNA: TGTGCCAGCAGCTTAGGTCTGGACATCTACGAGCAGTACTTC; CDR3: CASSLGLDIYEQYF